This TCR beta chain appears in the sequencing data of a study of T cell responses to AZD1222 COVID-19 vaccine. Sequenced by immunoSEQ multiplex PCR; TCRdb stores in-frame clones only, minus some. Of more than 150,000 clones listed, 80% to 95% are singletons. This CDR3 comprises 14 residues. Germline V gene data show CDR1 as MNHEY and CDR2 as SVGAGI. J was trimmed by 7 bases and V by 5 bases; bases with no gene match: 7. The sequence came from an adult who received the AZD1222 COVID-19 vaccine. Sequencing was performed on peripheral blood, taken 28 days after the second AZD1222 dose. V usage is TRBV6-5 and J usage is TRBJ2-1, with 8 positions matching TRBD2. CDR3 DNA sequence: TGTGCCAGCAGTAATGTTCGCGGGAGGAATGAGCAGTTCTTC. Translating it yields CASSNVRGRNEQFF.